These 8 T cell receptor beta chains were all obtained from the same sample, sequenced in a study of Ad26.COV2.S vaccination and SARS-CoV-2 variants. Regarding treatment: about 20 received Ad26.COV2.S at low or high dose, single or two shots; 5 received placebo; per-sample allocation not given. Day 63 following the first vaccine or placebo injection was when the samples were taken. The table came from immunoSEQ multiplex PCR; TCRdb's copy has only in-frame clones and leaves some out. The data hold roughly 390,000 clones, with 75% to 90% observed a single time. The material was peripheral blood, obtained in a trial of Ad26.COV2.S vaccine versus placebo. The receptors derive from a person between 18 and 59 years old who received the Ad26.COV2.S COVID-19 vaccine or a placebo.

The gene calls are TRBV5-4 and TRBJ1-2, with D uncertain. Germline V CDR1 and CDR2: SGHNT, YYREEE (reference sequence). CDR3 length: 16 residues. The V and J ends lost 0 bases and 2 bases respectively, with 14 bases between them. The CDR3 bases are TGTGCCAGCAGCTTGGGGGCAGACGCAGACAACTATGGCTACACCTTC. Its protein is CASSLGADADNYGYTF.

The genes are TRBV25-1 and TRBJ1-2, with D possibly matching TRBD1 (6 bases). This CDR3 is built from 15 residues. In germline, CDR1 is MGHDK, CDR2 SYGVNS. V was cut by 3 bases and J by 1 base, with 12 bases left in between. The CDR3 reads CASSDGGLYNYGYTF. CDR3 sequence (DNA): TGTGCCAGCAGTGATGGGGGCCTATATAACTATGGCTACACCTTC.

V and J are TRBV11-2 and TRBJ1-3; D remains ambiguous. V shed 0 bases and J shed 0 bases, with 9 bases lying between them. CDR3 size: 16 residues. Germline V lookup: CDR1 SGHAT, CDR2 FQNNGV. This CDR3 reads CASSLENSHSGNTIYF. Here the CDR3 DNA reads TGTGCCAGCAGCTTAGAGAACAGCCACTCTGGAAACACCATATATTTT. The whole variable domain, filled in from reference TRBV11-2 and TRBJ1-3, reads EAGVAQSPRYKIIEKRQSVAFWCNPISGHATLYWYQQILGQGPKLLIQFQNNGVVDDSQLPKDRFSAERLKGVDSTLKIQPAKLEDSAVYLCASSLENSHSGNTIYFGEGSWLTVV.

J is TRBJ2-7 and V is TRBV19; perhaps TRBD1 as D (5 bases). The V end lost 6 bases, the J end lost 4 bases, and 16 bases lay between the germline ends. Germline assignment: CDR1 LNHDA and CDR2 SQIVND (reference sequence). The CDR3 sequence is 14 residues long. CDR3 DNA: TGTGCCAGTAGCCCCGCAGGGTCTCAGTACGAGCAGTACTTC. Translated: CASSPAGSQYEQYF.

The chain uses TRBV5-1 and TRBJ1-3; D is undetermined. The CDR3 is 16 amino acids. Trimming stripped 1 base from V and 0 bases from J, with 11 bases between. CDR1 SGHRS and CDR2 YFSETQ come from the germline V gene. Written as DNA, the CDR3 is TGCGCCAGCAGCTTGCGGCCAGCCACCTCTGGAAACACCATATATTTT. This encodes CASSLRPATSGNTIYF.

The rearrangement uses TRBV18 and TRBJ2-5; the D is unclear. V was trimmed by 4 bases and J by 2 bases, leaving 14 bases between them. The V gene's germline CDR1 is KGHSH and CDR2 LQKENI. The CDR3 length is 15 residues. For the CDR3, the DNA is TGTGCCAGCTCACGGGTTAAGGACGTGCAAGAGACCCAGTACTTC. Encoded protein: CASSRVKDVQETQYF.

The V call is TRBV6-5, the J call TRBJ2-5, with D unresolved. CDR3 size: 11 residues. From germline, CDR1 is MNHEY and CDR2 SVGAGI. Trimming stripped 11 bases from V and 3 bases from J, with 10 bases between. The CDR3 DNA reads as TGTGCCGCAGGACCGGAAGAGACCCAGTACTTC. Its translation: CAAGPEETQYF.

The chain recombines TRBV30 with TRBJ2-7; 10 positions agree with TRBD1. CDR1 and CDR2 from the germline V gene are GTSNPN and SVGIG (reference sequence). The CDR3 spans 16 residues. V was clipped by 3 bases and J by 6 bases; unmatched bases: 14. The CDR3 region has the DNA TGTGCCTGGAGCCACAGAAGGACAGGGGGTGGCATCGAGCAGTACTTC. Its protein product is CAWSHRRTGGGIEQYF.